This is a list of T cell receptor beta chains from one sample in a study of OX40 agonist ivuxolimab in advanced cancers. Here immunoSEQ multiplex PCR was the method, and the copy in TCRdb shows in-frame clones only, minus some. Of 50,000 to 60,000 clones listed, about nine tenths were seen once; the top ten hold roughly 4.5%. Sample: CD4+ or CD8+ T cells sorted from blood, taken in a trial of the OX40 agonist ivuxolimab. These receptors were collected from an adult with an advanced solid tumor such as melanoma, head and neck, liver or kidney cancer. Both conserved end residues are part of each CDR3. A D gene is named only where the DNA matches it firmly. Expanded clones get a size class; other rows say once, few or many, or leave the size out.

>NA|TRBJ2-2|TRBV5-1|TRBD2
CASSLVASGTGELFF
TGCGCCAGCAGCTTGGTAGCTAGCGGCACCGGGGAGCTGTTTTTT
>NA|TRBJ2-2|TRBV7-8|TRBD1
CASRRQGDARTGELFF
TGTGCCAGCAGAAGACAGGGCGATGCAAGGACCGGGGAGCTGTTTTTT
>NA|TRBJ2-5|TRBV14|NA
CASSQNPSGTQYF
TGTGCCAGCAGTCAAAATCCAAGCGGGACCCAGTACTTC
>NA|TRBJ1-1|TRBV21-1|NA
CASSKARTPRLLNTEAFF
TGTGCCAGCAGCAAAGCCCGGACCCCCAGACTTTTGAACACTGAAGCTTTCTTT
>NA|TRBJ2-3|TRBV7-3|NA
CASSLMGYRSTDTQYF
TGTGCCAGCAGCTTAATGGGCTACCGAAGCACAGATACGCAGTATTTT
>NA|TRBJ2-7|TRBV7-2|TRBD2
CASSFTSGASYEQYF
TGTGCCAGCAGCTTCACTAGCGGTGCTTCCTACGAGCAGTACTTC
>NA|TRBJ2-2|TRBV2|NA
CASRDGGRGTGELFF
TGTGCCAGCAGGGACGGTGGGCGAGGCACCGGGGAGCTGTTTTTT
>NA|TRBJ2-1|TRBV5-1|NA
CASSPSGRVGNNEQFF
TGCGCCAGCAGCCCTTCTGGCAGGGTGGGAAACAATGAGCAGTTCTTC
>NA|TRBJ1-2|TRBV4-2|NA
CASSQEESDGYTF
TGTGCCAGCAGCCAAGAAGAGTCGGATGGCTACACCTTC
>NA|TRBJ2-3|TRBV5-1|NA
CASSTTGGADTQYF
TGCGCCAGCAGCACGACAGGTGGGGCAGATACGCAGTATTTT
>once|TRBJ2-5|TRBV18|TRBD1
CASSPAGQVLWTQYF
TGTGCCAGCTCACCAGCGGGACAGGTCCTTTGGACCCAGTACTTC
>NA|TRBJ2-5|TRBV15|TRBD2
CATSSAGLAGAVFQETQYF
TGTGCCACCAGCAGTGCTGGACTAGCGGGGGCCGTGTTTCAGGAGACCCAGTACTTC
>NA|TRBJ2-2|TRBV9|TRBD2
CASSVVPAGSRAGELFF
TGTGCCAGCAGCGTAGTTCCAGCGGGGTCGAGGGCCGGGGAGCTGTTTTTT